One sample yielded the 21 T cell receptor beta chains listed below, sequenced in a study of shared T cell receptors in the human thymus. Produced via immunoSEQ multiplex PCR; TCRdb's table is partial and in-frame only. The sample holds roughly 710,000 clones; 80% to 90% are singletons and the top ten take under 0.012%. The same data also went into a second study, on human thymus T cells.

The sample taken for sequencing was thymocytes. Receptor source: a girl less than two years old with a congenital heart defect.

V is TRBV19 and J is TRBJ1-5; D remains ambiguous. Germline CDR1 and CDR2: LNHDA and SQIVND (reference sequence). This CDR3 region has 15 residues. The V and J ends lost 5 bases and 3 bases respectively, with 14 bases between them. CDR3 in DNA: TGTGCCAGTAGTTCCCAAAAGCCCGACAATCAGCCCCAGCATTTT. Protein: CASSSQKPDNQPQHF.

This clone occurred a few times. The chain recombines TRBV15 with TRBJ1-2, with D uncertain. Trimming removed 0 bases at V and 1 base at J, with 9 bases between. CDR1 and CDR2 (germline): LNHNV, YYDKDF (reference sequence). This CDR3 spans 15 amino acids. The CDR3 DNA follows: TGTGCCACCAGCAGAGATGGGAGGCTTAACTATGGCTACACCTTC. Translated: CATSRDGRLNYGYTF.

The rearrangement uses TRBV11-2 and TRBJ2-5; D may be TRBD2 (6 bases). The germline V and J ends were trimmed by 2 bases and 5 bases, with 18 bases remaining between them. CDR3 size: 16 residues. Per the germline V gene, CDR1 is SGHAT and CDR2 is FQNNGV. The DNA for the CDR3 is TGTGCCAGCAGCTTAAAGTCGGGGGAGATTGGGGAGACCCAGTACTTC. This codes for CASSLKSGEIGETQYF.

This clone was detected only a few times. The chain joins TRBV6-4 to TRBJ1-1, with TRBD1 identical over 7 bases. Germline CDR1 reads MRHNA; CDR2 reads SNTAGT. The V gene end was trimmed by 3 bases and the J gene end by 9 bases; junction bases not matched to a gene: 13. The CDR3 loop spans 15 amino acids. The CDR3 is CASSEQSRGRGKAFF. As DNA, the CDR3 is TGTGCCAGCAGTGAGCAAAGTAGGGGGCGCGGTAAAGCTTTCTTT.

This chain connects TRBV4-3 to TRBJ2-5; 8 bases are a match to TRBD2. The CDR3 sequence is 14 residues long. J was trimmed by 5 bases and V by 2 bases; bases with no gene match: 4. CDR1 is LGHNA, CDR2 YSLEER, per germline. DNA for the CDR3: TGCGCCAGCAGCCAACGGGGGGGCGGGGAGACCCAGTACTTC. This translates into CASSQRGGGETQYF.

This chain links TRBV30 with TRBJ2-1; TRBD2 matches 10 bases. The germline gives CDR1 GTSNPN, CDR2 SVGIG (reference sequence). With V trimmed by 5 bases and J by 4 bases, 11 bases remained unmatched. The CDR3 covers 16 residues. The CDR3 DNA is TGTGCCTGGGAGGCTGGGGCTAGCGGGGGATACAATGAGCAGTTCTTC. Its protein is CAWEAGASGGYNEQFF.

V usage is TRBV10-3 and J usage is TRBJ1-1, with 10 bases aligning to TRBD1. J was trimmed by 0 bases and V by 6 bases; bases with no gene match: 16. The CDR3 has 19 residues. Germline V lookup: CDR1 ENHRY, CDR2 SYGVKD. The CDR3 spells CAIRSSPGQGPELNTEAFF. CDR3 coding DNA: TGTGCCATCAGGTCCTCTCCGGGACAGGGGCCTGAACTGAACACTGAAGCTTTCTTT.

The rearrangement links TRBV9 to TRBJ2-5; 9 nucleotides match TRBD1. There are 16 residues in the CDR3. The V segment lost 2 bases and the J segment 5 bases; nucleotides outside the gene matches: 10. The germline CDR1 and CDR2 sequences are SGDLS and YYNGEE. The CDR3 here is CASSVSLTGGGETQYF. The CDR3 region has the DNA TGTGCCAGCAGCGTTAGCCTAACAGGGGGCGGTGAGACCCAGTACTTC.

This clone has a single count. The chain combines TRBV5-1 with TRBJ1-4, with 8 bases identical to TRBD1. The V gene's germline CDR1 is SGHRS and CDR2 YFSETQ. The V segment lost 4 bases and the J segment 5 bases; nucleotides outside the gene matches: 4. This CDR3 is 14 amino acids long. In DNA, the CDR3 is TGCGCCAGCAGCCTCGGACAGGGAAATGAAAAACTGTTTTTT. It translates to CASSLGQGNEKLFF.

V and J are TRBV9 and TRBJ1-6; D is possibly TRBD1 (6 bases). Deletions cut 3 bases from V and 0 bases from J, with 10 bases between. The CDR3 consists of 16 residues. CDR1 is SGDLS, CDR2 YYNGEE, per germline. The CDR3 sequence is CASSDGQSSYNSPLHF. The CDR3 region has the DNA TGTGCCAGCAGCGACGGACAGAGCTCCTATAATTCACCCCTCCACTTT.

There are a few counts of this clone. The CDR3 here is CASSSRTGADTGELFF. CDR3 nucleotide sequence: TGTGCCAGCAGTTCTAGGACAGGGGCGGACACCGGGGAGCTGTTTTTT. V usage is TRBV6-5 and J usage is TRBJ2-2, with TRBD1 matching 9 bases. This CDR3 comprises 16 residues. The trim removed 4 bases at V and 3 bases at J, leaving 6 bases unmatched. Per the germline V gene, CDR1 is MNHEY and CDR2 is SVGAGI.

This rearrangement joins TRBV4-1 to TRBJ1-5, with D unclear. V gave up 5 bases and J gave up 4 bases, with 15 bases separating them. Germline V gene data show CDR1 as MGHRA and CDR2 as YSYEKL. The CDR3 is 15 amino acids. CDR3 residues: CASSDHLGANQPQHF. CDR3 in DNA: TGCGCCAGCAGCGACCACTTGGGCGCAAATCAGCCCCAGCATTTT.

The count of this clone is one. The rearrangement links TRBV6-6 to TRBJ1-1; 9 positions agree with TRBD1. Per the germline V gene, CDR1 is MNHNY and CDR2 is SVGAGI (reference sequence). This CDR3 is 15 amino acids long. V shed 4 bases, J shed 7 bases, and the junction held 10 bases outside the gene matches. The CDR3 DNA is TGTGCCAGCAGTTCGAGCCGGGACAGGGATAGTGAAGCTTTCTTT. Translating gives CASSSSRDRDSEAFF.

J is TRBJ1-4 and V is TRBV19, with 11 bases identical to TRBD1. CDR1 is LNHDA, CDR2 SQIVND, per germline (reference sequence). This CDR3 spans 17 amino acids. Trimming removed 6 bases from V and 4 bases from J; junction bases left unmatched: 10. CDR3: CASRTGTGGRSNEKLFF. CDR3 DNA sequence: TGTGCCAGTAGAACTGGGACAGGGGGAAGGAGTAATGAAAAACTGTTTTTT.

V is TRBV27 and J is TRBJ2-5; 7 bases are a match to TRBD1. Trimming cost V 0 bases and J 0 bases; bases outside gene matches: 4. The CDR3 contains 16 residues. Germline CDR1 and CDR2: MNHEY and SMNVEV (reference sequence). CDR3 region: CASSLSGQEYQETQYF. In DNA form, the CDR3 reads TGTGCCAGCAGTTTATCAGGACAGGAGTACCAAGAGACCCAGTACTTC.

This sequence joins TRBV7-2 and TRBJ1-1, with D uncertain. This CDR3 is 14 amino acids long. From germline, CDR1 is SGHTA and CDR2 FQGNSA. Between the trimmed V and J ends, which lost 1 base and 1 base, there was a span of 7 bases. The CDR3 spells CASSLDMRNTEAFF. The DNA for the CDR3 is TGTGCCAGCAGCTTAGATATGAGGAACACTGAAGCTTTCTTT.

Concerning this clone itself: A read error may account for a junction end that differs from germline. The chain links TRBV7-7 to TRBJ2-2, with 7 bases that match TRBD1. The CDR3 is made up of 15 amino acids. CDR1 is SSHAT, CDR2 FNYEAQ, per germline (reference sequence). The CDR3 here is CASSPSNTGAGELFF. Written as DNA, the CDR3 is TGTGCTAGCAGCCCAAGTAACACAGGGGCCGGGGAGCTGTTTTTT.

The chain employs TRBV29-1 and TRBJ2-1, with D possibly matching TRBD2 (6 bases). The V gene lost 7 bases and the J gene lost 5 bases, with 15 bases spanning the gap. The CDR3 extends over 13 amino acids. CDR1 SQVTM and CDR2 ANQGSEA come from the germline V gene. The CDR3, as DNA: TGCAGCGCCCCGTTAGGAGGGCACAATGAGCAGTTCTTC. Translation gives CSAPLGGHNEQFF.

The rearrangement uses TRBV4-1 and TRBJ2-1, with unresolved D. This CDR3 has 14 amino acids. The germline CDR1 and CDR2 sequences are MGHRA and YSYEKL. V lost 2 bases and J lost 6, with 11 bases in between. Written as DNA, the CDR3 is TGCGCCAGCAGCCAAATGTCGAGGTTCAATGAGCAGTTCTTC. Protein: CASSQMSRFNEQFF.

The chain joins TRBV29-1 to TRBJ1-1; 12 nucleotides align to TRBD1. CDR1 is SQVTM and CDR2 is ANQGSEA in the germline V gene. This CDR3 spans 18 amino acids. The junction had 18 bases not matched to a gene; V was cut back by 4 bases and J by 6 bases. The CDR3 DNA sequence: TGCAGCGTTGGGGTCCCGTCCGGGACAGGGGGCCTTGGCGCTGAAGCTTTCTTT. Translating it yields CSVGVPSGTGGLGAEAFF.

The chain couples TRBV19 to TRBJ1-1; the D is unclear. The germline V gene encodes CDR1 LNHDA and CDR2 SQIVND (reference sequence). Between the trimmed V and J ends, which lost 1 base and 3 bases, there was a span of 9 bases. The CDR3 sequence is 14 residues long. CDR3 DNA: TGTGCCAGTAGTATAGGATACCAGGACACTGAAGCTTTCTTT. Translation: CASSIGYQDTEAFF.